These T cell receptor beta chains were read from a single sample in a study of human T cells and chemical hapten exposure. TCRdb reprocessed the RACE reads via MiXCR and lists one record per CDR3 protein. This table holds tens of thousands of distinct CDR3 sequences, about 4.5% found once. Sequenced input: whole blood. These receptors all come from a female donor in good health. Some clones in this sample may be carry-over from other donors' samples. The CDR3 runs from the conserved cysteine through the conserved F or W. A D gene is named only where the DNA matches it firmly. Clone size appears in some rows only: once, few, many, or a class for an expanded clone.

abundance	len	d_gene	v_gene	j_gene	CDR3aa	CDR3nt
few	14	TRBD1	TRBV28	TRBJ1-5	CASSLIQGNQPQHF	TGTGCCAGCAGTTTAATACAGGGGAACCAGCCCCAGCATTTT
many	15	TRBD1	TRBV5-8	TRBJ1-4	CASSLAGTGTEKLFF	TGTGCCAGCAGCTTGGCCGGGACAGGGACTGAAAAACTGTTTTTT
.	12	.	TRBV2	TRBJ1-2	CASRITLNGYTF	TGTGCCAGCCGCATCACCCTTAACGGCTACACCTTC
many	9	.	TRBV20-1	TRBJ1-1	CSARTEAFF	TGCAGTGCCCGAACAGAAGCTTTCTTT
.	19	TRBD2	TRBV14	TRBJ2-3	CASSQGAAGGRYGADTQYF	TGTGCCAGCAGCCAAGGTGCAGCGGGGGGGCGATATGGAGCAGATACGCAGTATTTT
many	13	TRBD1	TRBV29-1	TRBJ2-7	CSVEGQGNYEQYF	TGCAGCGTTGAGGGACAGGGGAACTACGAGCAGTACTTC
many	14	TRBD2	TRBV6-6	TRBJ2-3	CASRSSGGSDTQYF	TGTGCCAGCAGGTCTAGCGGGGGGTCGGATACGCAGTATTTT
many	15	.	TRBV5-1	TRBJ2-3	CASRDRDFNTDTQYF	TGCGCCAGCAGAGATCGGGACTTTAACACAGATACGCAGTATTTT
many	17	TRBD1	TRBV28	TRBJ1-2	CASSSGTGQVPPYGYTF	TGTGCCAGCAGTTCCGGGACAGGGCAGGTCCCCCCCTATGGCTACACCTTC
many	15	TRBD1	TRBV6-5	TRBJ1-2	CASSEIGQGVYGYTF	TGTGCCAGCAGTGAGATAGGACAGGGAGTGTATGGCTACACCTTC
many	14	.	TRBV6-2/TRBV6-3	TRBJ2-3	CASSYSDSTDTQYF	TGTGCCAGCAGTTACTCGGACAGCACAGATACGCAGTATTTT
many	12	.	TRBV5-1	TRBJ2-3	CASSLATDTQYF	TGCGCCAGCAGCTTGGCAACAGATACGCAGTATTTT
many	12	TRBD1	TRBV28	TRBJ1-4	CASSWTGRQLFF	TGTGCCAGCAGTTGGACAGGGCGTCAACTGTTTTTT
many	14	.	TRBV7-9	TRBJ2-4	CASSLAKGTDIQYF	TGTGCCAGCAGCTTAGCGAAGGGTACGGACATTCAGTACTTC
many	13	.	TRBV2	TRBJ2-3	CARATFSTDTQYF	TGTGCCAGGGCTACTTTTAGCACAGATACGCAGTATTTT
.	14	.	TRBV4-3	TRBJ2-5	CASSQTVYQETQYF	TGCGCCAGCAGCCAGACTGTGTACCAAGAGACCCAGTACTTC
many	14	TRBD1	TRBV20-1	TRBJ1-5	CSATDRGGGQPQHF	TGCAGTGCTACTGACAGGGGAGGCGGGCAGCCCCAGCATTTT
many	16	.	TRBV9	TRBJ1-2	CASSPERGRLSYGYTF	TGTGCCAGCAGCCCCGAGAGGGGGAGACTCTCATATGGCTACACCTTC
many	16	.	TRBV28	TRBJ1-2	CASSFGGQSTFYGYTF	TGTGCCAGCAGTTTTGGGGGGCAGTCGACCTTCTATGGCTACACCTTC
many	16	.	TRBV6-6	TRBJ2-4	CASSYAGGLAKNIQYF	TGTGCCAGCAGTTACGCCGGGGGACTAGCCAAAAACATTCAGTACTTC
many	15	TRBD1	TRBV28	TRBJ1-5	CASSLSTGVVQPQHF	TGTGCCAGCAGTTTAAGTACAGGGGTGGTACAGCCCCAGCATTTT
.	14	.	TRBV5-5	TRBJ2-7	CASSLWGRSYEQYF	TGTGCCAGCAGCTTGTGGGGCCGCTCCTACGAGCAGTACTTC
many	16	TRBD1	TRBV5-1	TRBJ2-1	CASSPTGGTGSYEQFF	TGCGCCAGCAGCCCAACCGGAGGGACAGGGTCCTATGAGCAGTTCTTC
many	15	.	TRBV7-3	TRBJ2-2	CASSSGIAENGELFF	TGTGCCAGCAGCTCCGGGATAGCGGAGAACGGGGAGCTGTTTTTT
many	17	.	TRBV5-1	TRBJ2-5	CASSPWLTGSFQETQYF	TGCGCCAGCAGCCCCTGGTTAACAGGATCTTTCCAAGAGACCCAGTACTTC
many	15	TRBD2	TRBV7-2	TRBJ2-1	CASSTIAGGRGEQFF	TGTGCCAGCAGCACAATAGCGGGGGGGCGAGGTGAGCAGTTCTTC
.	15	.	TRBV2	TRBJ2-3	CASSGTVGSTDTQYF	TGTGCCAGCAGTGGTACAGTGGGGAGCACAGATACGCAGTATTTT
few	14	.	TRBV30	TRBJ1-6	CACEDSSYNSPLHF	TGTGCCTGCGAGGACAGCTCCTATAATTCACCCCTCCACTTT
many	13	.	TRBV7-2	TRBJ1-3	CASSLFSLDTIYF	TGTGCCAGCAGCTTATTTTCGCTAGACACCATATATTTT
many	17	.	TRBV6-1	TRBJ2-2	CASRPAGHKTNTGELFF	TGTGCCAGCAGACCAGCGGGACACAAAACGAACACCGGGGAGCTGTTTTTT
many	14	TRBD1	TRBV5-1	TRBJ1-1	CASFPEGAATEAFF	TGCGCCAGCTTCCCCGAGGGGGCGGCCACTGAAGCTTTCTTT
many	12	.	TRBV12-3/TRBV12-4	TRBJ2-7	CASKQRTYEQYF	TGTGCCAGTAAGCAGCGGACGTACGAGCAGTACTTC
many	19	TRBD2	TRBV6-6	TRBJ2-3	CASSYRGGGSFSSTDTQYF	TGTGCCAGCAGTTACCGGGGCGGGGGGTCATTCTCTAGCACAGATACGCAGTATTTT
many	16	.	TRBV27	TRBJ1-6	CASRSTGLAYNSPLHF	TGTGCCAGCAGATCAACAGGGTTGGCCTATAATTCACCCCTCCACTTT
many	15	.	TRBV6-6	TRBJ1-3	CASSYAESSGNTIYF	TGTGCCAGCAGTTATGCGGAGAGCTCTGGAAACACCATATATTTT
few	12	TRBD1	TRBV10-3	TRBJ1-6	CAMGQQDSPLHF	TGTGCCATGGGACAGCAGGATTCACCCCTCCACTTT
many	12	.	TRBV6-2/TRBV6-3	TRBJ2-7	CASSWGAYEQYF	TGTGCCAGCAGTTGGGGAGCCTACGAGCAGTACTTC
many	14	TRBD1	TRBV10-3	TRBJ1-5	CAISDGTGGLLAHF	TGTGCCATCAGTGATGGGACAGGGGGTTTGTTGGCGCATTTT
many	17	.	TRBV4-3	TRBJ1-4	CASSQDTGRDMEEKLFF	TGCGCCAGCAGCCAAGATACCGGCAGGGATATGGAGGAAAAACTGTTTTTT
few	15	.	TRBV2	TRBJ2-1	CASSESVPSYNEQFF	TGTGCCAGCAGTGAATCGGTTCCTTCCTACAATGAGCAGTTCTTC
many	13	.	TRBV6-5	TRBJ1-2	CASSYGEGRGYTF	TGTGCCAGCAGTTACGGGGAAGGTCGGGGCTACACCTTC
many	18	TRBD1	TRBV19	TRBJ2-6	CASSFLTGGASGANVLTF	TGTGCCAGTAGTTTCCTGACAGGGGGCGCTTCTGGGGCCAACGTCCTGACTTTC
many	14	.	TRBV12-5	TRBJ1-1	CASGLSSPQAEAFF	TGTGCTAGTGGTTTGAGCAGTCCTCAGGCTGAAGCTTTCTTT
many	16	.	TRBV12-3/TRBV12-4	TRBJ2-6	CASSPGHSSGANVLTF	TGTGCCAGCAGTCCGGGACATTCCTCTGGGGCCAACGTCCTGACTTTC
many	15	.	TRBV20-1	TRBJ1-4	CSARRGAGRGEKLFF	TGCAGTGCTAGGAGGGGGGCAGGCCGTGGGGAAAAACTGTTTTTT
.	18	.	TRBV7-2	TRBJ2-6	CASSVVAAGLVGANVLTF	TGTGCCAGCAGCGTGGTGGCCGCGGGGCTAGTTGGGGCCAACGTCCTGACTTTC
many	19	TRBD1	TRBV20-1	TRBJ2-4	CSASGQGGLTTLAKNIQYF	TGCAGTGCTAGCGGCCAAGGGGGCCTTACTACTTTAGCCAAAAACATTCAGTACTTC
many	13	.	TRBV29-1	TRBJ2-3	CSVDGISGDTQYF	TGCAGCGTTGACGGGATATCAGGAGATACGCAGTATTTT
many	10	.	TRBV30	TRBJ2-5	CAWSQETQYF	TGTGCCTGGAGCCAAGAGACCCAGTACTTC
many	15	.	TRBV10-3	TRBJ2-3	CAISESNRYTDTQYF	TGTGCCATCAGTGAGTCGAACCGGTACACAGATACGCAGTATTTT
many	15	TRBD1	TRBV2	TRBJ2-3	CASSSLDRGRDTQYF	TGTGCCAGCAGTTCTCTGGACAGGGGGAGAGATACGCAGTATTTT